A selection of T cell receptor beta chains follows, all from one sample in a study of blood T cell repertoires in COVID-19. Sequencing was performed with immunoSEQ multiplex PCR; in TCRdb, only in-frame clones are kept and a portion is missing. This sample yields about 220,000 clones, of which about 87% are seen a single time; approximately 2.7% belongs to the top ten. Sequencing used PBMCs or T cells enriched from blood (not recorded which). These receptors were taken from a woman in her 30s who had recovered from COVID-19. CDR3s include the opening cysteine and the closing phenylalanine or tryptophan. A D gene is named only where the DNA matches it firmly. For some rows the clone size is stated as once, few or many, or as a class when expanded; others skip it.

CASTDPRTAYEQYF | TGTGCCAGCACCGATCCCCGGACTGCCTACGAGCAGTACTTC | NA | NA | TRBJ2-7 | TRBV6-4
CATSRDPQGLNEQFF | TGTGCCACCAGCAGAGATCCACAGGGCCTTAATGAGCAGTTCTTC | NA | NA | TRBJ2-1 | TRBV15
CASSYSSVYYSPLHF | TGTGCCAGCAGTTACTCGTCAGTGTATTATTCACCCCTCCACTTT | NA | NA | TRBJ1-6 | TRBV6-2/TRBV6-3
CASSVRVEEKLFF | TGTGCCAGCTCTGTCAGGGTAGAGGAAAAACTGTTTTTT | NA | NA | TRBJ1-4 | TRBV2
CASSRGQVQETQYF | TGTGCCAGCAGTCGAGGACAGGTCCAAGAGACCCAGTACTTC | TRBD1 | NA | TRBJ2-5 | TRBV6-5
CASSRDSTYGYTF | TGCGCCAGCAGCCGGGACAGCACCTATGGCTACACCTTC | TRBD1 | NA | TRBJ1-2 | TRBV5-1
CSVGTGDGQPQHF | TGCAGCGTAGGGACAGGGGATGGACAGCCCCAGCATTTT | TRBD1 | NA | TRBJ1-5 | TRBV29-1
CASSSGGSNYGYTF | TGTGCCAGTAGTTCAGGTGGCTCTAACTATGGCTACACCTTC | NA | NA | TRBJ1-2 | TRBV19
CASSLRDRGPYEQYF | TGTGCCAGCAGCCTCCGGGACAGGGGTCCCTACGAGCAGTACTTC | TRBD1 | NA | TRBJ2-7 | TRBV11-1
CSVQGESYEQYF | TGCAGCGTACAGGGAGAAAGCTACGAGCAGTACTTC | NA | NA | TRBJ2-7 | TRBV29-1
CASKGLPGGNTIYF | TGTGCCAGCAAGGGGTTGCCAGGGGGAAACACCATATATTTT | NA | NA | TRBJ1-3 | TRBV6-5
CASSTTGQETQYF | TGTGCCAGCAGTACGACAGGGCAAGAGACCCAGTACTTC | TRBD1 | NA | TRBJ2-5 | TRBV12-3/TRBV12-4
CASSSLTSGGSYNEQFF | TGTGCCAGCAGCTCGTTAACTAGCGGGGGATCCTACAATGAGCAGTTCTTC | TRBD2 | NA | TRBJ2-1 | TRBV7-2
CASSDSWNTEAFF | TGCGCCAGCAGCGACAGCTGGAACACTGAAGCTTTCTTT | NA | NA | TRBJ1-1 | TRBV5-1
CASSLDRVGYTF | TGTGCCAGCAGCCTCGACAGGGTTGGCTACACCTTC | TRBD1 | NA | TRBJ1-2 | TRBV7-3
CASSPFPGQGSSEAFF | TGTGCCAGCAGCCCTTTTCCGGGACAGGGTTCGTCTGAAGCTTTCTTT | TRBD1 | many | TRBJ1-1 | TRBV6-2/TRBV6-3
CASSLESDIYGYTF | TGTGCCAGCAGCTTAGAGTCCGACATCTATGGCTACACCTTC | NA | few | TRBJ1-2 | TRBV7-9
CASSLGGRADTQYF | TGTGCCAGCAGCCTCGGGGGGAGGGCAGATACGCAGTATTTT | TRBD2 | NA | TRBJ2-3 | TRBV7-2
CASSQGQGAGQPQHF | TGCGCCAGCAGCCAAGGACAGGGGGCCGGTCAGCCCCAGCATTTT | TRBD1 | once | TRBJ1-5 | TRBV4-3
CASSFRRIRETEAFF | TGTGCCAGCAGCTTTCGACGGATTCGGGAGACTGAAGCTTTCTTT | NA | NA | TRBJ1-1 | TRBV5-6
CASSQERVYEQYF | TGCGCCAGCAGCCAAGAACGAGTCTACGAGCAGTACTTC | NA | NA | TRBJ2-7 | TRBV4-1
CASSLTGTLGSPLHF | TGTGCCAGCAGCTTAACAGGGACACTTGGTTCACCCCTCCACTTT | NA | once | TRBJ1-6 | TRBV7-3
CASSLGIGGSTDTQYF | TGTGCCAGCAGCTTGGGTATTGGGGGGAGCACAGATACGCAGTATTTT | NA | NA | TRBJ2-3 | TRBV5-8
CASSLTPRDEQFF | TGTGCCAGCAGCTTAACGCCGCGCGATGAGCAGTTCTTC | NA | NA | TRBJ2-1 | TRBV7-3
CASSQDEKGVPALNEKLFF | TGCGCCAGCAGCCAAGATGAGAAAGGGGTCCCCGCTCTTAATGAAAAACTGTTTTTT | NA | NA | TRBJ1-4 | TRBV4-3
CASSLAIRGEQYF | TGTGCCAGCAGCTTAGCGATCAGGGGCGAGCAGTACTTC | NA | NA | TRBJ2-7 | TRBV7-2
CASSYADRGDGYTF | TGTGCCAGCAGTTACGCTGACAGGGGAGATGGCTACACCTTC | TRBD1 | once | TRBJ1-2 | TRBV6-5
CASSLGGTNEKLFF | TGTGCCAGCAGCTTGGGGGGAACTAATGAAAAACTGTTTTTT | NA | once | TRBJ1-4 | TRBV11-2
CASSLAPGAWDTQYF | TGTGCCAGCAGCTTAGCGCCTGGGGCGTGGGATACGCAGTATTTT | NA | NA | TRBJ2-3 | TRBV7-2
CASSTWGGYNEQFF | TGTGCCAGTAGTACGTGGGGGGGCTACAATGAGCAGTTCTTC | TRBD2 | NA | TRBJ2-1 | TRBV19
CSVRLAGGDEQYF | TGCAGCGTTAGACTAGCGGGGGGGGACGAGCAGTACTTC | TRBD2 | once | TRBJ2-7 | TRBV29-1
CASSLDSSYNQPQHF | TGTGCCAGTAGTTTGGACAGTTCTTACAATCAGCCCCAGCATTTT | NA | NA | TRBJ1-5 | TRBV19
CATSIQGVGYTF | TGTGCCACCAGCATCCAGGGGGTTGGCTACACCTTC | TRBD1 | NA | TRBJ1-2 | TRBV15
CASSLVLAGGWKTQYF | TGTGCCAGCAGCTTAGTACTAGCGGGGGGGTGGAAGACCCAGTACTTC | TRBD2 | NA | TRBJ2-5 | TRBV7-6
CASSVGTSQETQYF | TGTGCCAGCAGCGTAGGTACTAGCCAAGAGACCCAGTACTTC | NA | NA | TRBJ2-5 | TRBV9
CASSLDRGLSEAFF | TGCGCCAGCAGCTTGGACAGGGGACTTTCTGAAGCTTTCTTT | TRBD1 | NA | TRBJ1-1 | TRBV5-1
CASSVTESYEQYF | TGCGCCAGCAGCGTGACAGAATCCTACGAGCAGTACTTC | NA | once | TRBJ2-7 | TRBV5-1
CASSGQGVSPLHF | TGTGCCAGTAGCGGACAGGGTGTATCACCCCTCCACTTT | TRBD1 | NA | TRBJ1-6 | TRBV19
CASNEDRNLNSPLHF | TGTGCCAGCAACGAAGACAGGAATCTTAATTCACCCCTCCACTTT | NA | NA | TRBJ1-6 | TRBV6-5
CASSSRAGGNTDTQYF | TGTGCCAGCAGCTCCCGGGCGGGGGGCAACACAGATACGCAGTATTTT | TRBD2 | NA | TRBJ2-3 | TRBV7-2
CASSRGGQGSQPQHF | TGTGCCAGCAGCCGCGGGGGACAGGGGTCCCAGCCCCAGCATTTT | TRBD1 | NA | TRBJ1-5 | TRBV5-5
CASSIGTGSYEQYF | TGTGCCAGCAGCATAGGGACAGGCTCCTACGAGCAGTACTTC | TRBD1 | NA | TRBJ2-7 | TRBV7-3
CASAGLAGAVGELFF | TGTGCCAGTGCGGGACTAGCGGGAGCCGTAGGGGAGCTGTTTTTT | TRBD2 | NA | TRBJ2-2 | TRBV19
CASSLLRGGSTNEKLFF | TGCGCCAGCAGCTTGTTACGGGGTGGCTCAACTAATGAAAAACTGTTTTTT | NA | once | TRBJ1-4 | TRBV5-1
CASTGTGDEQYF | TGTGCCTCAACCGGGACAGGGGACGAGCAGTACTTC | TRBD1 | NA | TRBJ2-7 | TRBV19
CASSPVGGGVTDTQYF | TGTGCCAGCAGCCCCGTCGGCGGCGGGGTCACAGATACGCAGTATTTT | NA | once | TRBJ2-3 | TRBV7-2
CASSQQTGVNTEAFF | TGTGCCAGCAGCCAGCAGACAGGAGTTAACACTGAAGCTTTCTTT | NA | NA | TRBJ1-1 | TRBV16
CASSQDLASGGPGQFF | TGTGCCAGCAGCCAAGATTTGGCTAGCGGGGGGCCGGGGCAGTTCTTC | TRBD2 | once | TRBJ2-1 | TRBV4-2
CASSQAQEAYNEQFF | TGTGCCAGCAGCCAAGCCCAGGAGGCCTACAATGAGCAGTTCTTC | NA | NA | TRBJ2-1 | TRBV4-2
CASSRGQGENYGYTF | TGCGCCAGCAGCAGAGGACAGGGGGAAAACTATGGCTACACCTTC | TRBD1 | NA | TRBJ1-2 | TRBV5-1
CASSEERVNQPQHF | TGTGCCAGCAGTGAGGAGCGGGTTAATCAGCCCCAGCATTTT | NA | once | TRBJ1-5 | TRBV2
CASSSMTGVYGYTF | TGTGCCAGTAGTTCTATGACAGGGGTTTATGGCTACACCTTC | TRBD1 | NA | TRBJ1-2 | TRBV19
CASTPRGGGNQPQHF | TGTGCCAGTACCCCTCGGGGGGGCGGGAATCAGCCCCAGCATTTT | NA | NA | TRBJ1-5 | TRBV19